This TCR beta chain was sequenced during a study of graft-versus-host responses after intestinal transplantation. The CDR3 has 16 residues. Germline CDR1 SGHNT, CDR2 YYREEE (reference sequence). Trimming removed 2 bases from V and 4 bases from J, with 15 bases in between. Generated by immunoSEQ multiplex PCR, the TCRdb table keeps only in-frame clones and is missing some. Counted here are approximately 40,000 clones, about 89% occurring once; the ten biggest clones make up 2% to 3%. Sequencing used PBMCs, obtained 300 to 330 days after intestinal transplant. The receptor was derived from a human patient who received an intestinal transplant, so some T cells may come from the graft donor. The genes are TRBV5-4 and TRBJ2-2; D may be TRBD1 (5 bases). The CDR3 is CASSLGRQGSTGELFF. CDR3 nucleotides: TGTGCCAGCAGCTTAGGTCGGCAGGGTAGCACCGGGGAGCTGTTTTTT.